This TCR beta chain appears in the sequencing data of a study of post-analysis software for immune sequencing data. Study conclusions and caveats: Several TRBV segments occurring more often in patients than controls included TRBV5-6, TRBV5-1 and TRBV20-1. Compared against controls, patients with multiple sclerosis displayed significantly lower normalized Chao1 diversity.

Presence of unique molecular identifiers characterized the TCR beta cDNA libraries. TCRdb re-called the PCR reads through MiXCR, storing one row per CDR3 protein. The table includes hundreds of thousands of distinct CDR3 sequences, 25% to 30% detected once. The CDR3 totals 15 residues. CDR1 and CDR2 from the germline V gene are SGHRS and YFSETQ. Trimming pared 0 bases from V and 6 bases from J, leaving 12 bases between. This clonotype was observed a few times. Its antigen is still unknown. The V gene is TRBV5-1, the J gene TRBJ1-4; D gene unclear. The specimen sequenced was blood. The TCR sequence derives from a girl between 5 and 17 years old with multiple sclerosis. In DNA form, the CDR3 reads TGCGCCAGCAGCTTGGCCCCCGGGGAACATGAAAAACTGTTTTTT. This sequence encodes CASSLAPGEHEKLFF.